This is a list of T cell receptor beta chains from one sample in a study of TIL therapy for anti-PD-1-resistant metastatic lung cancer. This table comes from immunoSEQ multiplex PCR, and its TCRdb copy is limited to in-frame clones, with some not included. The sample holds approximately 10,000 clones, 80% seen once. The sample was blood, taken at baseline. The receptor set was obtained from a person aged 30 to 80 with non-small cell lung cancer. Both conserved end residues are part of each CDR3.

V	J	CDR3
TRBV7-2	TRBJ1-1	CASSLGQQNTEAFF
TRBV7-8	TRBJ2-2	CASSPRGFGTGELFF
TRBV5-1	TRBJ2-5	CASSFSETQYF
TRBV28	TRBJ2-4	CASSLRSLAKNIQYF
TRBV30	TRBJ2-7	CAWRGTSGATYEQYF
TRBV19	TRBJ1-1	CASSIKNTEAFF
TRBV11-2	TRBJ2-1	CASRHLAGVYNEQFF
TRBV19	TRBJ2-1	CASSISGGVNEQFF
TRBV5-1	TRBJ2-1	CASSPTPLSGRLFDEQFF
TRBV19	TRBJ2-7	CASSYSGESYEQYF
TRBV4-2	TRBJ1-3	CASSQDGQGGNTIYF
TRBV11-2	TRBJ2-2	CASSFQGNTGELFF
TRBV27	TRBJ2-2	CASSSNRDTGELFF
TRBV10-1	TRBJ2-3	CASSRGATGTSGADTQYF
TRBV5-1	TRBJ2-1	CASSELGNEQFF
TRBV19	TRBJ2-1	CASTMLWTSGRVSYNEQFF
TRBV5-8	TRBJ1-2	CASSFSAFQGRFNGYTF
TRBV27	TRBJ2-2	CASGNWADYTGELFF
TRBV19	TRBJ2-7	CASSVRSTHEQYF
TRBV4-1	TRBJ1-2	CASSPRGNYGYTF
TRBV4-2	TRBJ2-1	CASSQAAAQDYNEQFF
TRBV5-4	TRBJ2-2	CASSFPGTRKSGELFF
TRBV7-9	TRBJ2-7	CASSLGLNDEQYF
TRBV19	TRBJ2-7	CASRKQGGMEQYF
TRBV6-5	TRBJ2-7	CASTRGPTYEQYF
TRBV6-6	TRBJ2-7	CASRDQGAYEQYF
TRBV6-4	TRBJ1-6	CASSVGGHRSPLHF
TRBV27	TRBJ2-1	CATRTTHSKQFF
TRBV5-6	TRBJ1-1	CASSMGAEAFF
TRBV27	TRBJ1-1	CASSFQQGGNTEAFF
TRBV10-1	TRBJ2-7	CASSETGSYEQYF
TRBV29-1	TRBJ1-2	CSVEEVANYGYTF
TRBV27	TRBJ1-2	CASSLGSYGYTF